Sequencing of this TCR beta chain was carried out in a study of control samples from healthy donors and cancer patients. This table comes from immunoSEQ multiplex PCR, and its TCRdb copy is limited to in-frame clones, with some not included. The sample gives 48,000 or so clones, roughly 93% of which show up once; 23% is in the top ten. Trimming removed 11 bases at V and 0 bases at J, with 9 bases between. The CDR3 contains 12 residues. CDR1 is SNHLY and CDR2 is FYNNEI in the germline V gene. The chain joins TRBV2 to TRBJ2-3, with D perhaps assigned TRBD1 or TRBD2 (5 bases each). Sequenced: PBMCs. This sequence was found in a woman aged 45-65 years with head and neck cancer. The CDR3 sequence is CAGWDSTDTQYF. CDR3 DNA sequence: TGTGCCGGATGGGACAGCACAGATACGCAGTATTTT.